The present entry profiles one TCR beta chain with its context. After extraction with the RNeasy kit, roughly 0.5 to 1 ug of the RNA was reverse transcribed using random hexamers. TCRdb analysed the immunoSEQ multiplex PCR reads with MiXCR anew, one entry per CDR3 protein. The repertoire includes some 260,000 distinct CDR3 sequences, 85% of them detected once, and around 0.12% sits in the top ten. This sample stems from a study of CD8 T cells in Susac syndrome. Germline V gives CDR1 MNHEY, CDR2 SMNVEV (reference sequence). This CDR3 contains 15 residues. Trimming cost V 2 bases and J 2 bases, with 10 bases left between them.

The chain carries TRBV27 and TRBJ2-1; D is possibly TRBD2 (6 bases). The sequence was obtained from a human donor with multiple sclerosis. The sample was CD8+ T cells from PBMCs. CDR3 amino acids: CASSLERAAYNEQFF. The CDR3 nucleotides read TGTGCCAGCAGTTTAGAGCGGGCAGCCTACAATGAGCAGTTCTTC.